This passage covers 4 T cell receptor beta chains from one sample sequenced in a study of blood T cell repertoires in COVID-19. TCRdb's table, derived via immunoSEQ multiplex PCR, lists solely in-frame clones and lacks some. The sample contains about 190,000 clones, roughly three quarters of which appear only once. The sample consisted of peripheral blood. These receptors originate from a man between 60 and 70 years old with active or convalescent COVID-19.

The CDR3 DNA reads TGTGCCAGCAGTGAAGCGGGGGGGCCATACGAGCAGTACTTC. It specifies CASSEAGGPYEQYF. This rearrangement joins TRBV2 to TRBJ2-7; a possible D gene is TRBD2 (7 bases). Germline V gives CDR1 SNHLY, CDR2 FYNNEI. The CDR3 runs to 14 residues. V was shortened by 0 bases and J by 4 bases, with 10 bases between the two germline ends.

There are a few counts of this clone. V and J are TRBV24-1 and TRBJ2-1; D remains ambiguous. CDR3 length equals 12 residues. Trimming removed 1 base from V and 8 bases from J, with 5 bases in between. CDR1 and CDR2 (germline): KGHDR, SFDVKD. The CDR3: CATSDFPDEQFF. In nucleotides, the CDR3 is TGTGCCACCAGTGATTTCCCGGATGAGCAGTTCTTC.

In DNA form, the CDR3 reads TGTGCCAGCAGCTTAGCCTCGTCGGGGTTCCCCGGGGAGCTGTTTTTT. Translation: CASSLASSGFPGELFF. The rearrangement links TRBV11-3 to TRBJ2-2, with D maybe TRBD2 (5 bases). CDR1 and CDR2 from the germline V gene are SGHNT and YENEEA. The germline V and J ends were trimmed by 1 base and 6 bases, with 15 bases remaining between them. This CDR3 has 16 residues.

V is TRBV28 and J is TRBJ2-7, with 9 bases identical to TRBD2. Trimming removed 5 bases from V and 3 bases from J; junction bases left unmatched: 8. This CDR3 spans 15 amino acids. CDR1 and CDR2 (germline): MDHEN, SYDVKM. The CDR3 DNA sequence: TGTGCCAGCAGTGCACCGGGACTAGCCTTCTACGAGCAGTACTTC. Protein product: CASSAPGLAFYEQYF.